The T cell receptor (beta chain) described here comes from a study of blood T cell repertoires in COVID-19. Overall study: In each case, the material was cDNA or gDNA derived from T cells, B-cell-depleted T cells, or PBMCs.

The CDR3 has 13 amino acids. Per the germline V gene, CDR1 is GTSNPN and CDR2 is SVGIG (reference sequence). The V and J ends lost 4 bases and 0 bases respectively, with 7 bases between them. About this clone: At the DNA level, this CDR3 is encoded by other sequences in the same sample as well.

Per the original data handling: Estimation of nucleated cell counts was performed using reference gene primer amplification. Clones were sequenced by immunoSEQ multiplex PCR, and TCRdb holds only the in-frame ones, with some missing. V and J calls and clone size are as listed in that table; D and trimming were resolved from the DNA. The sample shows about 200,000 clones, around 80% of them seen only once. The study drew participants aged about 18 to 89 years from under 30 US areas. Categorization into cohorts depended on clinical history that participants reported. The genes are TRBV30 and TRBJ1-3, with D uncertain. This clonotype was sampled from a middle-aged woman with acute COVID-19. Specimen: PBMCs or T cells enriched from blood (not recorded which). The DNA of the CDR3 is TGTGCCTGGATCCCGAGCTCTGGAAACACCATATATTTT. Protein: CAWIPSSGNTIYF.